This is a list of T cell receptor beta chains from one sample in a study of T cells after yellow fever vaccination. TCRdb reprocessed the 5' RACE reads with MiXCR, giving one entry per CDR3 protein. The data hold 100,000 or so distinct CDR3 sequences, with almost 9% observed a single time. The material was CD8+ T cells not binding an NS4B(214-222) dextramer, sorted from PBMCs, obtained roughly 15 days after the first yellow fever vaccination. These receptors all stem from a man aged 18-30 years who received the YFV17D yellow fever vaccine. CDR3s include the opening cysteine and the closing phenylalanine or tryptophan. The order of the fields is D gene, J gene, clone size, V gene, CDR3 DNA, CDR3 protein. D genes are given only for firm matches. Size values are once, few and many counts, or a class for expanded clones, and some rows have none.

D gene: TRBD1; J gene: TRBJ1-1; clone size: few; V gene: TRBV4-1; CDR3 DNA: TGCGCCAGCAGCCTAGGCAGGACAGGGGGTCCCACTGAAGCTTTCTTT; CDR3 protein: CASSLGRTGGPTEAFF
D gene: -; J gene: TRBJ2-1; clone size: -; V gene: TRBV7-6; CDR3 DNA: TGTGCCAGCAGCTTAGGACAGGAACCCTACAATGAGCAGTTCTTC; CDR3 protein: CASSLGQEPYNEQFF
D gene: -; J gene: TRBJ1-5; clone size: -; V gene: TRBV30; CDR3 DNA: TGTGCCTGGAGGTCCAGGGATAGCAATCAGCCCCAGCATTTT; CDR3 protein: CAWRSRDSNQPQHF
D gene: TRBD1; J gene: TRBJ1-2; clone size: few; V gene: TRBV5-6; CDR3 DNA: TGTGCCAGCAGCTTCGGACAGGGTGGTCTATCCTATGGCTACACCTTC; CDR3 protein: CASSFGQGGLSYGYTF
D gene: TRBD2; J gene: TRBJ2-3; clone size: many; V gene: TRBV10-3; CDR3 DNA: TGTGCCATCAGTGAGGCTAGCGGGGCCCTCACAGATACGCAGTATTTT; CDR3 protein: CAISEASGALTDTQYF
D gene: -; J gene: TRBJ2-1; clone size: -; V gene: TRBV24-1; CDR3 DNA: TGTGCCACCAGTGATGACGACAATGAGCAGTTCTTC; CDR3 protein: CATSDDDNEQFF
D gene: -; J gene: TRBJ1-2; clone size: -; V gene: TRBV11-2; CDR3 DNA: TGTGCCAGCAGCTTAGGGGGGTCCGCTGTGCGCGGCTACACCTTC; CDR3 protein: CASSLGGSAVRGYTF
D gene: -; J gene: TRBJ2-3; clone size: few; V gene: TRBV7-9; CDR3 DNA: TGTGCCAGCAGCAGACCGAGCACAGATACGCAGTATTTT; CDR3 protein: CASSRPSTDTQYF
D gene: TRBD1; J gene: TRBJ2-5; clone size: -; V gene: TRBV7-7; CDR3 DNA: TGTGCTAGCAGCTTAGGGGACAGGGGTTCAGAGACCCAGTACTTC; CDR3 protein: CASSLGDRGSETQYF
D gene: -; J gene: TRBJ2-7; clone size: few; V gene: TRBV6-1; CDR3 DNA: TGTGCCAGCAGTCCTAGATGGACAGCCTACGAGCAGTACTTC; CDR3 protein: CASSPRWTAYEQYF
D gene: -; J gene: TRBJ2-3; clone size: many; V gene: TRBV9; CDR3 DNA: TGTGCCAGCAGGGGGGAGGGCACAGATACGCAGTATTTT; CDR3 protein: CASRGEGTDTQYF
D gene: -; J gene: TRBJ2-1; clone size: -; V gene: TRBV7-8; CDR3 DNA: TGTGCCAGCAGCTTAGATGGGGAGTTCGGCTCCTACAATGAGCAGTTCTTC; CDR3 protein: CASSLDGEFGSYNEQFF
D gene: -; J gene: TRBJ2-7; clone size: -; V gene: TRBV6-2/TRBV6-3; CDR3 DNA: TGTGCCAGCACCGACGGGCGCTACGAGCAGTACTTC; CDR3 protein: CASTDGRYEQYF
D gene: -; J gene: TRBJ1-3; clone size: -; V gene: TRBV7-9; CDR3 DNA: TGTGCCAGCAGCGGCTACGGGCAGTCTGGAAACACCATATATTTT; CDR3 protein: CASSGYGQSGNTIYF
D gene: -; J gene: TRBJ2-3; clone size: few; V gene: TRBV20-1; CDR3 DNA: TGCAGTGCTAGAGATCGCGGGTATTTAGTGGATACGCAGTATTTT; CDR3 protein: CSARDRGYLVDTQYF
D gene: -; J gene: TRBJ1-4; clone size: -; V gene: TRBV27; CDR3 DNA: TGTGCCAGCAGTCCAACCACCGCGGACGGGAGCGAAAATGAAAAACTGTTTTTT; CDR3 protein: CASSPTTADGSENEKLFF